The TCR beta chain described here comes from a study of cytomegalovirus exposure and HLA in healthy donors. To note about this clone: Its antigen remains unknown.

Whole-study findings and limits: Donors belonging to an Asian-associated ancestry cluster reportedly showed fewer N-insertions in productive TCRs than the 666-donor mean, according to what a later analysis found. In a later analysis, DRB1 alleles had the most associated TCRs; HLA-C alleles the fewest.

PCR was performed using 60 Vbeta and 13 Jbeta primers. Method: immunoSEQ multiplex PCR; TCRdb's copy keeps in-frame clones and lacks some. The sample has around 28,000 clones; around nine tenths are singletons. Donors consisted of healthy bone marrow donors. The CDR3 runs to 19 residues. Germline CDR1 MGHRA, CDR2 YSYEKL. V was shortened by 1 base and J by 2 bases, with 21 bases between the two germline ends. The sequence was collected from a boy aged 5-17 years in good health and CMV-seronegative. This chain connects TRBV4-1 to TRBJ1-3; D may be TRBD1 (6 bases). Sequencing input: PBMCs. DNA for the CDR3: TGCGCCAGCAGCCAAGGGGGGCTATCCACAGGCCGGACTGGAAACACCATATATTTT. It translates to CASSQGGLSTGRTGNTIYF.